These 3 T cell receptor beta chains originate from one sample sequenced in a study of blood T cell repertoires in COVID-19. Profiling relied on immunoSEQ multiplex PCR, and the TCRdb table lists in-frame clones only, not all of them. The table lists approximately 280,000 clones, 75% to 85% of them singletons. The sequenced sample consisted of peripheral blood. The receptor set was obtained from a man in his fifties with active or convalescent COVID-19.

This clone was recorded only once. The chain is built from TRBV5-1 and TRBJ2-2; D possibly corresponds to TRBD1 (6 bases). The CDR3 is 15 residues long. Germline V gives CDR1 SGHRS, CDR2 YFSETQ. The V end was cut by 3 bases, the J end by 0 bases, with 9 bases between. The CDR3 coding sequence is TGCGCCAGCAGCTCGGACAGACCGAACACCGGGGAGCTGTTTTTT. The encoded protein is CASSSDRPNTGELFF.

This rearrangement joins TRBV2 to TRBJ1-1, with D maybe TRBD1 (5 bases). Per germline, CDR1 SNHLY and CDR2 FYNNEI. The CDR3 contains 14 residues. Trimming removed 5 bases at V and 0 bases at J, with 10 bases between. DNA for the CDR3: TGTGCCAGCAGTAACGACAGAATGAACACTGAAGCTTTCTTT. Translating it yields CASSNDRMNTEAFF.

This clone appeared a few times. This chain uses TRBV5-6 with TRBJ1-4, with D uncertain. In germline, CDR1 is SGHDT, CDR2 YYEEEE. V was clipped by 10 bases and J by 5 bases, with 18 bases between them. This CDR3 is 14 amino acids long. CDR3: CASGSGLGNEKLFF. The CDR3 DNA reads TGTGCCTCGGGCTCGGGATTGGGGAATGAAAAACTGTTTTTT.